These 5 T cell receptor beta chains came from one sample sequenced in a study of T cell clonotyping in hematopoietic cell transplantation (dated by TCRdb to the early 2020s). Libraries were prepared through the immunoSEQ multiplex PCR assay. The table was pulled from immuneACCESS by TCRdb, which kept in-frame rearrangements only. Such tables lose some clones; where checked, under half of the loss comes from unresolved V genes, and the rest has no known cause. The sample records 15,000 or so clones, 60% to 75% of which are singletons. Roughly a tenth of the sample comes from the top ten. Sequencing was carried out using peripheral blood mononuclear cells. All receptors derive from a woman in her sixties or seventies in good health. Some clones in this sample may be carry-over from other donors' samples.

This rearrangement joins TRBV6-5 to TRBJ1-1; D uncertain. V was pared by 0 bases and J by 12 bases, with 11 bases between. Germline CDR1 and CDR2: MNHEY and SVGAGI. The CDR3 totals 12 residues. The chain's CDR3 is CASSYSEVGTFF. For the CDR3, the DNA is TGTGCCAGCAGTTACTCGGAGGTGGGAACTTTCTTT.

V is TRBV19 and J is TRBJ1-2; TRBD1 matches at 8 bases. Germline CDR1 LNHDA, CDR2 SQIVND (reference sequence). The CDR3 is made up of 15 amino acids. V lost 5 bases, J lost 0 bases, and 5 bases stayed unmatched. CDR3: CASSLGTGANYGYTF. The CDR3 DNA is TGTGCCAGTAGTCTAGGGACAGGAGCTAACTATGGCTACACCTTC.

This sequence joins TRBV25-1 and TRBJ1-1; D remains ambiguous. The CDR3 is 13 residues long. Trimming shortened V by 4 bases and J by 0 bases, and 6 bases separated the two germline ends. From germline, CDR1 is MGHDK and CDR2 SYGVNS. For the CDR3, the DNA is TGTGCCAGCAGTGGCCTAATGAACACTGAAGCTTTCTTT. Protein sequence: CASSGLMNTEAFF.

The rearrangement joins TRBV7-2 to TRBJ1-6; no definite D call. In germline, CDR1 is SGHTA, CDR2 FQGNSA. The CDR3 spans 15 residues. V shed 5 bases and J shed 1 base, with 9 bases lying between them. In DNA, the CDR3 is TGTGCCAGCAGCGACGGATGGTCCTATAATTCACCCCTCCACTTT. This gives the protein CASSDGWSYNSPLHF.

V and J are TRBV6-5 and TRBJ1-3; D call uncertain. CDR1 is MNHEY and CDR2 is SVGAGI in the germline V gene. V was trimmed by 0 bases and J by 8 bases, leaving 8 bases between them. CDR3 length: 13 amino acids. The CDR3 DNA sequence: TGTGCCAGCAGTTACTCCAGTGGTTACACCATATATTTT. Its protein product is CASSYSSGYTIYF.